One and the same sample provided the 13 T cell receptor beta chains below, sequenced in a study of response to subunit inactivated influenza vaccine. TCRdb reprocessed the RT-PCR reads with MiXCR, giving one entry per CDR3 protein. The sample gives hundreds of thousands of distinct CDR3 sequences, less than 8% of which show up once; 10% to 15% is in the top ten. This material consisted of PBMCs from blood, taken roughly 24 months after vaccination. These receptors all come from a man aged 50 to 69 who received an inactivated influenza vaccine.

J is TRBJ1-5 and V is TRBV20-1; 9 nucleotides match TRBD1. The CDR3 runs 17 residues. In germline, CDR1 is DFQATT, CDR2 SNEGSKA (reference sequence). J was trimmed by 0 bases and V by 6 bases; bases with no gene match: 12. CDR3: CSAIEDRGYYSNQPQHF. CDR3 sequence (DNA): TGCAGTGCCATAGAAGACAGGGGGTACTATAGCAATCAGCCCCAGCATTTT.

The sample holds a few counts of this clonotype. This chain links TRBV7-9 with TRBJ1-4; D possibly corresponds to TRBD1 (5 bases). CDR1 is SEHNR, CDR2 FQNEAQ, per germline (reference sequence). The V gene lost 1 base and the J gene lost 8 bases, with 14 bases spanning the gap. This CDR3 has 15 residues. CDR3 protein: CASSLGSGGYEKLFF. DNA for the CDR3: TGTGCCAGCAGCTTAGGTTCGGGGGGATACGAAAAACTGTTTTTT.

The CDR3 spells CASSIGQMNTGELFF. The CDR3 DNA reads as TGCGCCAGCAGCATAGGGCAGATGAACACCGGGGAGCTGTTTTTT. This rearrangement joins TRBV5-1 to TRBJ2-2, with D uncertain. In germline, CDR1 is SGHRS, CDR2 YFSETQ. V lost 4 bases and J lost 1, with 11 bases in between. The CDR3 has 15 residues.

A note on this clonotype: Being one base from a much bigger clone, this may be a read error. V is TRBV4-3 and J is TRBJ1-1; D unresolved. Germline CDR1 is LGHNA and CDR2 is YSLEER. Trimming left V 0 bases short and J 3 bases short, with 8 bases between. This CDR3 has 14 residues. The CDR3 spells CASSQDLVDTEAFF. The CDR3 DNA reads TGCGCCAGCAGCCAAGATCTGGTGGACACTGAAGCTTTCTTT.

V gene TRBV19 combines with J gene TRBJ2-2; 11 positions agree with TRBD2. There are 15 residues in the CDR3. The V gene end was trimmed by 5 bases and the J gene end by 5 bases; junction bases not matched to a gene: 4. Per the germline V gene, CDR1 is LNHDA and CDR2 is SQIVND (reference sequence). The CDR3 region has the DNA TGTGCCAGTAGTCAAACTAGCGGGGGTACCGGGGAGCTGTTTTTT. Residues: CASSQTSGGTGELFF.

The gene calls are TRBV10-2 and TRBJ2-1, with 13 bases aligning to TRBD2. The CDR3 has 14 amino acids. The trim removed 6 bases at V and 7 bases at J, leaving 3 bases unmatched. Germline CDR1 reads WSHSY; CDR2 reads SAAADI. The CDR3 region is CASRGLAGRNEQFF. Here the CDR3 DNA reads TGCGCCAGCAGGGGACTAGCGGGGAGAAATGAGCAGTTCTTC.

This clonotype was detected ten times or more. This sequence joins TRBV27 and TRBJ2-7; 7 bases are shared with TRBD1. Trimming at V came to 2 bases and at J to 6 bases, leaving 7 bases not matched to a gene. This CDR3 spans 14 amino acids. CDR1 MNHEY and CDR2 SMNVEV come from the germline V gene (reference sequence). The CDR3 nucleotides read TGTGCCAGCAGTTTAGGCGACAGGGTAGCCGAGCAGTACTTC. This sequence encodes CASSLGDRVAEQYF.

The rearrangement links TRBV6-5 to TRBJ2-7, with 8 nucleotides matching TRBD1. Germline values: CDR1 MNHEY, CDR2 SVGAGI. The CDR3 has 15 amino acids. V lost 4 bases, J lost 4 bases, and 9 bases stayed unmatched. CDR3 sequence reads: CASSLEGQVFYEQYF. CDR3 bases: TGTGCCAGCAGTTTGGAGGGACAGGTTTTTTACGAGCAGTACTTC.

This clonotype has just a few counts. V usage is TRBV6-1 and J usage is TRBJ1-6, with a weak D call TRBD1 (6 bases). Looked up from germline, CDR1 is MNHNS and CDR2 is SASEGT. With 5 bases removed from V and 5 bases from J, the gap between germline ends came to 19 bases. CDR3 length equals 17 residues. The CDR3 DNA reads as TGTGCCAGCAGTCTCCACCAGGGGAACCTTAATAATTCACCCCTCCACTTT. This translates into CASSLHQGNLNNSPLHF.

This clonotype was recorded many times. The chain employs TRBV20-1 and TRBJ2-1; D perhaps matches TRBD1 (5 bases). The V end lost 1 base, the J end lost 8 bases, and 15 bases lay between the germline ends. Germline CDR1 reads DFQATT; CDR2 reads SNEGSKA (reference sequence). CDR3 length: 14 residues. The CDR3 region has the DNA TGCAGTGCTAGAGCTTTGGGGCTACATGATGAGCAGTTCTTC. The encoded protein is CSARALGLHDEQFF.

This clonotype has just a few counts. The chain recombines TRBV20-1 with TRBJ2-1, with 10 bases identical to TRBD2. The CDR3 length is 12 residues. CDR1 and CDR2 (germline): DFQATT, SNEGSKA (reference sequence). J gave up 9 bases and V 2 bases, and 1 base lay outside the gene matches. The CDR3 DNA sequence: TGCAGTGCTAGACTAGCGGGAGTTGAGCAGTTCTTC. Its translation: CSARLAGVEQFF.

This clonotype was seen a few times. V usage is TRBV20-1 and J usage is TRBJ2-7, with D tentatively TRBD1 (5 bases). V was pared by 6 bases and J by 4 bases, with 13 bases between. Germline CDR1 reads DFQATT; CDR2 reads SNEGSKA (reference sequence). This CDR3 is built from 12 residues. The CDR3 DNA reads as TGCAGTGCAAACCCCCAGGGTTACGAGCAGTACTTC. It yields the protein CSANPQGYEQYF.

J is TRBJ2-7 and V is TRBV27; 7 bases are shared with TRBD2. The V gene's germline CDR1 is MNHEY and CDR2 SMNVEV (reference sequence). After removal of 1 base from V and 3 bases from J, the junction contained 6 bases not matched to a gene. The CDR3 is 15 amino acids. Written as DNA, the CDR3 is TGTGCCAGCAGTTTATTCCGCGGGAGTAGCTACGAGCAGTACTTC. Translated: CASSLFRGSSYEQYF.